The rows below give T cell receptor beta chains drawn from one sample of a study of early T cells in non-severe SARS-CoV-2 infection. One entry per CDR3 protein, called by TCRdb with MiXCR from the 5' RACE reads. The top ten clones hold 16% of a sample with roughly 70,000 distinct CDR3 sequences, around 20% of them seen once. The starting material was whole blood, obtained at baseline. The receptors were gathered from an adult who was a healthcare worker with PCR-confirmed SARS-CoV-2 infection or an uninfected control (not recorded which). The CDR3 runs from the conserved cysteine through the conserved F or W. Each record gives: J gene, clone size, D gene, V gene, CDR3 DNA, CDR3 protein. A D gene is named only where the DNA matches it firmly. A clone size is listed for some rows: how often the clone was seen (once, few, many), or a class if it is expanded.

TRBJ2-3,few,-,TRBV20-1,TGCAGTGCTAGAGCGGGGGGCGGCGCAGATACGCAGTATTTT,CSARAGGGADTQYF
TRBJ2-4,-,TRBD2,TRBV2,TGTGCCACCACCGGGACTAGCGCTCAGTACTTC,CATTGTSAQYF
TRBJ2-3,many,-,TRBV10-3,TGTGCCATCAGTGAGTCGTATAGGGGGGCGACAGATACGCAGTATTTT,CAISESYRGATDTQYF
TRBJ1-2,few,TRBD1,TRBV7-3,TGTGCCAGCAGTTCGGGACAGGGTTTTGGCTACACCTTC,CASSSGQGFGYTF
TRBJ2-7,few,TRBD2,TRBV20-1,TGCAGTGCTAGAGATCTGGCTAGCGGGGTTTACGAGCAGTACTTC,CSARDLASGVYEQYF
TRBJ1-1,-,-,TRBV6-1,TGTGCCAGCAGGGCCCGGGAGGCCGGAATCGAAGCTTTCTTT,CASRAREAGIEAFF
TRBJ2-1,-,TRBD2,TRBV7-8,TGTGCCAGCAGCCGTACAGTCGTAGCGGGGGAGAACTACAATGAGCAGTTCTTC,CASSRTVVAGENYNEQFF
TRBJ2-3,many,-,TRBV16,TGTGCCAGCAGCCAATCTGGGACGGGGGTTGGCACAGATACGCAGTATTTT,CASSQSGTGVGTDTQYF
TRBJ2-5,-,-,TRBV3-1,TGTGCCAGCAGCCAAGGGACGCGACAAGAGACCCAGTACTTC,CASSQGTRQETQYF
TRBJ2-6,few,-,TRBV7-9,TGTGCCAGCAGCACTCAGGGGACTGGGGCCAACGTCCTGACTTTC,CASSTQGTGANVLTF
TRBJ2-3,many,TRBD2,TRBV12-3/TRBV12-4,TGTGCCAGCAGTTTGGGCGGGGGGTACACAGATACGCAGTATTTT,CASSLGGGYTDTQYF
TRBJ2-2,-,TRBD2,TRBV29-1,TGCAGCGTGGGAGGGTACACCGGGGAGCTGTTTTTT,CSVGGYTGELFF
TRBJ1-3,-,TRBD1,TRBV7-9,TGTGCCAGCAGCCTGACAGGGACCGCTGGAAACACCATATATTTT,CASSLTGTAGNTIYF
TRBJ2-7,few,TRBD1,TRBV28,TGTGCCAGCAGTTTAGGGACAGCCCCTCTCGAGCAGTACTTC,CASSLGTAPLEQYF
TRBJ2-5,few,-,TRBV20-1,TGCAGTGCTAGAGAGGGATCGGAGACCCAGTACTTC,CSAREGSETQYF
TRBJ1-1,few,TRBD1,TRBV3-1,TGTGCCAGCAGCCAGGACAGGGGGCAGAACACTGAAGCTTTCTTT,CASSQDRGQNTEAFF
TRBJ2-1,-,TRBD1,TRBV27,TGTGCCAGCACCTTAGGGGCGGCAGGGGGCACGGCTGAGCAGTTCTTC,CASTLGAAGGTAEQFF
TRBJ1-3,few,TRBD1,TRBV12-3/TRBV12-4,TGTGCCAGCAGTTTAGAGGGACAGGCTGGAAACACCATATATTTT,CASSLEGQAGNTIYF
TRBJ1-3,few,-,TRBV12-5,TGTGCTAGTGGTTTTATGGACGGCACCTCTGGAAACACCATATATTTT,CASGFMDGTSGNTIYF
TRBJ2-5,few,-,TRBV7-9,TGTGCCAGCAGCTTAGAACGCCAAGAGACCCAGTACTTC,CASSLERQETQYF
TRBJ1-2,few,-,TRBV12-3/TRBV12-4,TGTGCCAGCAGTCCGCGCAGGGGCTATGGCTACACCTTC,CASSPRRGYGYTF
TRBJ2-1,-,TRBD2,TRBV11-2,TGTGCCAGCAGCTTAGGAGCGGGGGGCCCGTACAATGAGCAGTTCTTC,CASSLGAGGPYNEQFF
TRBJ1-4,few,-,TRBV7-2,TGTGCCAGCAGCTTAGTTCGGGGAGCTAATGAAAAACTGTTTTTT,CASSLVRGANEKLFF
TRBJ1-1,few,-,TRBV5-4,TGTGCCAGCAGCCTCACATTGAACACTGAAGCTTTCTTT,CASSLTLNTEAFF
TRBJ2-7,few,-,TRBV5-1,TGCGCCAGCAGCTTGGACCCAGCGGCGAGCTCCTACGAGCAGTACTTC,CASSLDPAASSYEQYF
TRBJ1-2,-,-,TRBV5-1,TGCGCCAGCAGCTTGAATCCAGGGGAAGCCTATGGCTACACCTTC,CASSLNPGEAYGYTF
TRBJ2-2,few,TRBD2,TRBV11-3,TGTGCCAGCAGGACCGGGGGGGCCCTTGGCGGGGAGCTGTTTTTT,CASRTGGALGGELFF